This T cell receptor (beta chain) was sequenced in a study of beta chain features in type 1 diabetes. Notes on the study in general: The question of HLA type influencing TCRB rearrangement was one that remained unresolved here. Shorter TCRB CDR3s, moderately but significantly so, were found in Type 1 diabetes patients in all four CD4+ subsets. High-TCR-expressing cells could be over-represented by cDNA sequencing. More deletions and fewer insertions at VDJ junctions were seen in type 1 diabetes patients.

About this clone: Its antigen is as yet unknown.

The CDR3 totals 13 residues. Germline CDR1 reads LGHNA; CDR2 reads YNFKEQ. V lost 0 bases and J 4 bases, leaving 6 bases between the germline ends. The whole isolated RNA underwent reverse transcription, so sequencing captured expressed TCRB transcripts. Naive, central memory and regulatory T cell samples averaged about 3.5 million reads. TCRdb keeps only in-frame clones here, not all; method: immunoSEQ multiplex PCR. The table includes 500,000 to 800,000 clones, 9.5% to 15% detected once. The chain links TRBV4-2 to TRBJ2-5; D is ambiguous. The sequenced material came from naive CD4+ T cells from blood. The receptor was isolated from a man aged 30-40 years with type 1 diabetes. DNA of the CDR3: TGTGCCAGCAGCCAAGAAATTCGAGAGACCCAGTACTTC. This sequence encodes CASSQEIRETQYF.